This entry concerns a single TCR beta chain. This sample was included in a study of cytomegalovirus exposure and HLA in healthy donors. CDR3 length: 15 residues. In germline, CDR1 is LGHNA, CDR2 YSLEER. The V and J ends lost 1 base and 10 bases, in that order; junction bases with no gene match: 5. Sequencing was performed with immunoSEQ multiplex PCR; in TCRdb, only in-frame clones are kept and a portion is missing. The table includes fewer than 250,000 clones, over 70% detected once. The chain combines TRBV4-3 with TRBJ1-4; 11 nucleotides match TRBD1. Sequenced: PBMCs. The receptor's source is a woman in her twenties or thirties in good health and CMV-seropositive. The CDR3, as DNA: TGCGCCAGCAGCCAAGGGGGGACAGGGGGTGGAAAACTGTTTTTT. Its protein product is CASSQGGTGGGKLFF.